This TCR beta chain was documented in a study of identical twins. General observations from the study: For cord blood, abundant beta clonotypes had fewer insertions, unlike memory repertoires, which showed none.

This clonotype was counted between two and nine times. Its target is unknown. The CDR3 spans 14 residues. V lost 5 bases to trimming and J lost 5 bases, with 16 bases between them. CDR1 is SGHTA, CDR2 FQGNSA, per germline. It was template switching that added a universal primer site, and there were unique molecular identifiers on the cDNA. In TCRdb, the 5' RACE reads were re-called with MiXCR into one record per CDR3 protein. Seen here are around 450,000 distinct CDR3 sequences, more than 13% observed once, and the top ten hold about 0.52%. All donors were healthy Caucasians. The sample was also linked to a second study, of yellow fever vaccine responses in identical twins.

Sequenced sample: CD4+ T cells sorted from blood. This TCR was sampled from a woman aged 18-29 years in good health. The gene calls are TRBV7-2 and TRBJ2-7; TRBD2 might be the D (5 bases). Here the CDR3 reads CASSKDQVGDEQYF. As DNA, the CDR3 is TGTGCCAGCAGCAAAGACCAGGTGGGAGACGAGCAGTACTTC.